This T cell receptor beta chain was retrieved from a study of blood T cell repertoires in COVID-19. About the research overall: Acute and convalescent COVID-19 specimens originated in the United States, Italy and Spain. T cells, B-cell-depleted T cells, or PBMCs provided the cDNA or gDNA that served as material.

This CDR3 has 18 amino acids. CDR1 is SGHRS and CDR2 is YFSETQ in the germline V gene. The J segment lost 3 bases and the V segment lost 7 bases, leaving 21 bases of the junction unmatched. Original handling: Researchers report that nucleated cell counts were estimated from reference gene primer amplification. TCRdb's table, derived via immunoSEQ multiplex PCR, lists solely in-frame clones and lacks some. V and J calls and clone size are as listed in that table; D and trimming were resolved from the DNA. The data hold 350,000 to 450,000 clones, with around 90% observed a single time. This rearrangement joins TRBV5-1 to TRBJ2-7; the match to TRBD2 covers 8 bases. This TCR came from a human donor in a cohort sampled during active COVID-19. Sequencing was done on a sample of peripheral blood. CDR3 bases: TGCGCCAGCGGGAGATTCCCCGGGACTAGTGGGGACTTCTACGAGCAGTACTTC. This encodes CASGRFPGTSGDFYEQYF.